This T cell receptor (beta chain) was sequenced during a study of cytomegalovirus exposure and HLA in healthy donors. Across the study: Membership in the Caucasian-associated ancestry cluster was found for approximately 85% of 300 to 500 genotyped donors. Findings and limits, study-wide: Within an earlier analysis, most TCR beta V segments proved productive either about 87% or about 30% of the time. Accurate prediction of most subjects' HLA-A and HLA-B alleles from TCR beta sequences was reported.

A word on this clone: Its antigen is undetermined.

The primer mix had 60 Vbeta and 13 Jbeta primers. Profiling relied on immunoSEQ multiplex PCR, and the TCRdb table lists in-frame clones only, not all of them. The repertoire has 110,000 to 150,000 clones, roughly three quarters of them found once; the top ten carry less than 3%. Germline V lookup: CDR1 MNHEY, CDR2 SMNVEV (reference sequence). CDR3 length: 11 residues. Deletions cut 4 bases from V and 7 bases from J, with 5 bases between. The sample comprised PBMCs. The origin of this receptor is a female donor in good health and CMV-seronegative. The V gene is TRBV27, the J gene TRBJ2-1; no reliable D call. The DNA of the CDR3 is TGTGCCAGCAGTTCGAGTAATGAGCAGTTCTTC. It specifies CASSSSNEQFF.